This entry lists 24 T cell receptor beta chains sequenced from one sample in a study of blood T cell dynamics during melanoma immunotherapy. TCRdb's copy holds only in-frame clones and misses some; the assay was immunoSEQ multiplex PCR. This sample has about 5,000 clones; around 90% occur once, and the top ten carry 3.3%. Time point described: pre-treatment baseline. The sample was blood, taken from a patient treated with checkpoint blockade. These receptors were collected from a human donor with melanoma.

The chain recombines TRBV29-1 with TRBJ2-2; a possible D gene is TRBD1 (5 bases). Germline V lookup: CDR1 SQVTM, CDR2 ANQGSEA. Trimming took off 2 bases at V and 4 bases at J, with 17 bases between the two ends. CDR3 size: 16 residues. CDR3 loop: CSVEKNRGQVTGELFF. The CDR3 nucleotides read TGCAGCGTTGAAAAGAATAGGGGCCAGGTCACCGGGGAGCTGTTTTTT.

The chain links TRBV6-6 to TRBJ2-6; no reliable D call. CDR3 length: 15 residues. CDR1 is MNHNY, CDR2 SVGAGI, per germline (reference sequence). Trimming removed 5 bases from V and 3 bases from J, with 11 bases in between. The chain's CDR3 is CASSPGLGGANVLTF. The CDR3 DNA reads as TGTGCCAGCAGTCCTGGGTTGGGTGGGGCCAACGTCCTGACTTTC.

V usage is TRBV11-2 and J usage is TRBJ1-2, with 7 bases lining up with TRBD1. CDR1 and CDR2 (germline): SGHAT, FQNNGV. Trimming at V came to 4 bases and at J to 8 bases, leaving 10 bases not matched to a gene. The CDR3 consists of 14 residues. The CDR3 DNA sequence: TGTGCCAGCAGCTCCCTCGACAGGGCCAGGGGCTACACCTTC. Protein sequence: CASSSLDRARGYTF.

The DNA of the CDR3 is TGCGCCAGCAGCCGAGACAGGTCCGACAATGAGCAGTTCTTC. Amino acid sequence: CASSRDRSDNEQFF. This sequence joins TRBV5-1 and TRBJ2-1; D is perhaps TRBD1 (6 bases). Germline-derived CDR1 and CDR2 are SGHRS and YFSETQ. V lost 4 bases and J lost 5, with 13 bases in between. The CDR3 covers 14 residues.

This chain connects TRBV7-2 to TRBJ2-7; TRBD2 is a possible D gene (5 bases). Germline V gene data show CDR1 as SGHTA and CDR2 as FQGNSA. The CDR3 sequence is 15 residues long. V shed 5 bases and J shed 3 bases, with 17 bases lying between them. The CDR3 reads CASSRWTAGSYEQYF. The CDR3 DNA sequence: TGTGCCAGCAGCCGTTGGACTGCTGGGAGCTACGAGCAGTACTTC.

The V gene is TRBV27, the J gene TRBJ2-1; weak D call: TRBD2 (5 bases). This CDR3 region has 14 residues. Trimming left V 3 bases short and J 3 bases short, with 9 bases between. Looked up from germline, CDR1 is MNHEY and CDR2 is SMNVEV (reference sequence). In nucleotides, the CDR3 is TGTGCCAGCAGTTTCGGGCGGGTCTACAATGAGCAGTTCTTC. It is translated as CASSFGRVYNEQFF.

This chain uses TRBV11-2 with TRBJ2-1; D ambiguous. The CDR3 totals 13 residues. Between the trimmed V and J ends, which lost 5 bases and 9 bases, there was a span of 14 bases. Germline V gene data show CDR1 as SGHAT and CDR2 as FQNNGV. Here the CDR3 reads CASSGGPPGEQFF. In DNA form, the CDR3 reads TGTGCCAGCAGCGGTGGCCCCCCAGGTGAGCAGTTCTTC.

This chain connects TRBV19 to TRBJ2-7; possible D gene TRBD2, 5 bases. Germline V gives CDR1 LNHDA, CDR2 SQIVND (reference sequence). Trimming took 2 bases from V and 3 from J, leaving 11 bases between them. The CDR3 is 14 amino acids. The CDR3 nucleotides read TGTGCCAGTAGTATACGTCGGGGTGACTACGAGCAGTACTTC. Residues: CASSIRRGDYEQYF.

The chain joins TRBV23-1 to TRBJ2-5; TRBD2 might be the D (6 bases). TRBV23-1 is known as an ORF, though its function is uncertain. This CDR3 has 14 amino acids. V lost 8 bases and J 11 bases, leaving 24 bases between the germline ends. The CDR3 DNA reads as TGCGCCAGCCTATCCGGGGGAAGGGTTCTTGGGCAGTACTTC. Amino acid sequence: CASLSGGRVLGQYF.

CDR3 amino acids: CASPRAGASLNTGELFF. For the CDR3, the DNA is TGTGCCAGCCCTCGGGCAGGGGCTTCCCTGAACACCGGGGAGCTGTTTTTT. The chain recombines TRBV7-2 with TRBJ2-2; weak D call: TRBD1 (6 bases). Trimming took off 8 bases at V and 1 base at J, with 20 bases between the two ends. CDR3 size: 17 residues. The V gene's germline CDR1 is SGHTA and CDR2 FQGNSA.

V usage is TRBV6-5 and J usage is TRBJ2-2, with D possibly being TRBD2 (6 bases). V lost 2 bases, J lost 4 bases, and 8 bases lay in between. CDR1 and CDR2 (germline): MNHEY, SVGAGI. The CDR3 is 14 residues long. In DNA form, the CDR3 reads TGTGCCAGCAGTTACGATAGCGGCACCGGGGAGCTGTTTTTT. This sequence encodes CASSYDSGTGELFF.

This chain joins TRBV6-1 and TRBJ1-6; the match to TRBD1 covers 7 bases. CDR1 MNHNS and CDR2 SASEGT come from the germline V gene. V was clipped by 2 bases and J by 7 bases; unmatched bases: 8. CDR3 length: 16 amino acids. CDR3 residues: CASSEQGGLSNSPLHF. The CDR3 DNA reads TGTGCCAGCAGTGAACAGGGGGGGCTCTCGAATTCACCCCTCCACTTT.

The chain recombines TRBV28 with TRBJ1-6, with D uncertain. CDR1 is MDHEN, CDR2 SYDVKM, per germline. The CDR3 totals 15 residues. The V end lost 5 bases, the J end lost 7 bases, and 15 bases lay between the germline ends. The CDR3, as DNA: TGTGCCAGCAGTGTTCTCGACCGAACAAATTCACCCCTCCACTTT. This translates into CASSVLDRTNSPLHF.

The gene calls are TRBV4-2 and TRBJ2-1, with TRBD2 matching 8 bases. This CDR3 is built from 16 residues. The germline gives CDR1 LGHNA, CDR2 YNFKEQ. V trimming: 0 bases; J trimming: 1 base; junction bases outside the gene matches: 2. The CDR3 bases are TGTGCCAGCAGCCAAGAGCCTAGCGGGTCCTACAATGAGCAGTTCTTC. The encoded protein is CASSQEPSGSYNEQFF.

The CDR3 loop reads CASSSGQYEQFF. As DNA, the CDR3 is TGCGCCAGCAGCTCGGGACAGTATGAGCAGTTCTTC. V gene TRBV5-1 combines with J gene TRBJ2-1; TRBD1 agrees at 7 bases. Germline values: CDR1 SGHRS, CDR2 YFSETQ. This CDR3 region has 12 residues. The V gene end was trimmed by 3 bases and the J gene end by 8 bases; junction bases not matched to a gene: 2.

The chain joins TRBV4-3 to TRBJ1-1; TRBD1 is a possible D gene (5 bases). V lost 4 bases and J 1 base, leaving 13 bases between the germline ends. The length of the CDR3 is 15 residues. CDR1 is LGHNA and CDR2 is YSLEER in the germline V gene. The CDR3 is CASSLQARENTEAFF. CDR3 DNA sequence: TGCGCCAGCAGCCTTCAGGCCAGGGAGAACACTGAAGCTTTCTTT.

This clone was observed once. The chain couples TRBV20-1 to TRBJ1-1; perhaps TRBD1 as D (6 bases). This CDR3 spans 11 amino acids. Looked up from germline, CDR1 is DFQATT and CDR2 is SNEGSKA (reference sequence). The V end lost 2 bases, the J end lost 8 bases, and 9 bases lay between the germline ends. This CDR3 is CSARFTGEAFF. CDR3 sequence (DNA): TGCAGTGCTAGATTTACAGGGGAAGCTTTCTTT.

The rearrangement uses TRBV6-1 and TRBJ2-3; perhaps TRBD2 as D (6 bases). Between the trimmed V and J ends, which lost 7 bases and 0 bases, there was a span of 8 bases. This CDR3 comprises 13 residues. In germline, CDR1 is MNHNS, CDR2 SASEGT. Here the CDR3 reads CASKAGSTDTQYF. The CDR3 bases are TGTGCCAGCAAGGCGGGGAGCACAGATACGCAGTATTTT.

V gene TRBV5-6 combines with J gene TRBJ2-3; D gene unclear. The CDR3 length is 12 residues. V shed 4 bases and J shed 2 bases, with 5 bases lying between them. The germline V gene encodes CDR1 SGHDT and CDR2 YYEEEE. CDR3 sequence: CASSLTTDTQYF. CDR3 coding DNA: TGTGCCAGCAGCCTAACCACAGATACGCAGTATTTT.

V is TRBV18 and J is TRBJ1-6, with 8 bases identical to TRBD1. The CDR3 is 19 residues long. Germline-derived CDR1 and CDR2 are KGHSH and LQKENI. The J segment lost 10 bases and the V segment lost 3 bases, leaving 20 bases of the junction unmatched. The CDR3 loop is CASSPTSFSRQGLESPLHF. The CDR3 DNA reads as TGTGCCAGCTCACCGACCTCCTTTTCAAGACAGGGGCTCGAGTCACCCCTCCACTTT.

This clone has more than one count but fewer than ten. The chain employs TRBV21-1 and TRBJ2-1; no check of the table's D call, TRBD2, against the DNA was made. TRBV21-1 is a pseudogene locus. This CDR3 has 14 residues. The CDR3 sequence is CASRTSGAHNEQFF. As DNA, the CDR3 is TGTGCCAGCAGGACTAGCGGGGCTCACAATGAGCAGTTCTTC.

The chain joins TRBV29-1 to TRBJ2-5; D is uncertain. V lost 2 bases and J 5 bases, leaving 3 bases between the germline ends. Germline V gene sequence: CDR1 SQVTM, CDR2 ANQGSEA. The CDR3 is made up of 10 amino acids. The CDR3 is CSVESETQYF. The DNA for the CDR3 is TGCAGCGTTGAATCTGAGACCCAGTACTTC.

On this clone: Germline and junction disagree at one end, which may indicate a read error. The chain carries TRBV9 and TRBJ1-4; the D gene is possibly TRBD1 (5 bases). Germline CDR1 and CDR2: SGDLS and YYNGEE. The CDR3 runs to 14 residues. The CDR3 sequence is CAGSVMGPPEKLFF. The CDR3 DNA sequence: TGTGCCGGCAGCGTTATGGGGCCTCCTGAAAAACTGTTTTTT.

CDR3 in amino acids: CAIRGSAPGAAYGYTF. The CDR3 DNA reads TGTGCCATCAGGGGGTCAGCCCCAGGGGCGGCCTATGGCTACACCTTC. This chain joins TRBV10-3 and TRBJ1-2, with a weak D call TRBD1 (6 bases). Germline CDR1 is ENHRY and CDR2 is SYGVKD. V lost 6 bases and J 4 bases, leaving 21 bases between the germline ends. The CDR3 is 16 residues long.